This entry describes one TCR beta chain. The CDR3 loop spans 14 amino acids. Trimming cost V 2 bases and J 5 bases, with 13 bases left between them. The germline V gene has CDR1 MNHEY and CDR2 SMNVEV (reference sequence). As defined, naive CD8 cells were CD45RO-negative and positively selected for CCR7, with terminally differentiated effector memory CD45RA+ cells excluded. This entry is derived from a study of shared clonotypes between healthy human individuals. The data were produced by immunoSEQ multiplex PCR, yet TCRdb's version contains in-frame clones alone and is incomplete. The sample lists 550,000 to 750,000 clones, roughly 96% occurring once.

The sample was naive CD8+ T cells sorted from blood. This TCR was sampled from a woman aged 25 to 39 in good health. V usage is TRBV27 and J usage is TRBJ2-7, with D perhaps matching TRBD2 (5 bases). CDR3: CASSLGLGNNEQYF. The CDR3 region has the DNA TGTGCCAGCAGTTTAGGACTGGGCAATAACGAGCAGTACTTC.